These 30 T cell receptor beta chains share one sample of origin, sequenced in a study of blood T cell repertoires in COVID-19. This table comes from immunoSEQ multiplex PCR, and its TCRdb copy is limited to in-frame clones, with some not included. Found here are about 140,000 clones, approximately 88% of them singletons; the top ten hold roughly 1.9%. Material: peripheral blood. These receptor sequences come from a man between 65 and 85 years old with acute or convalescent COVID-19.

This clone was detected a few times. The chain carries TRBV28 and TRBJ1-5; perhaps TRBD1 as D (5 bases). Looked up from germline, CDR1 is MDHEN and CDR2 is SYDVKM. The CDR3 spans 14 residues. V was pared by 5 bases and J by 7 bases, with 15 bases between. CDR3 nucleotide sequence: TGTGCCAGCAGTACCTCGGCAGGGTCCCAGCCCCAGCATTTT. Its translation: CASSTSAGSQPQHF. Together with reference TRBV28 and TRBJ1-5, the CDR3 gives the full variable domain: DVKVTQSSRYLVKRTGEKVFLECVQDMDHENMFWYRQDPGLGLRLIYFSYDVKMKEKGDIPEGYSVSREKKERFSLILESASTNQTSMYLCASSTSAGSQPQHFGDGTRLSIL.

The J gene is TRBJ1-3, the V gene TRBV3-1 (or the pseudogene TRBV3-2); D perhaps matches TRBD1 (5 bases). Germline loops: CDR1 LGHDT, CDR2 YNNKEL (reference sequence). The ends were cut back, 1 base at V and 2 bases at J, with 15 bases in the middle. The CDR3 consists of 17 residues. In nucleotides, the CDR3 is TGTGCCAGCAGCCAAGGGGGCCCTTATGGGGCTGGAAACACCATATATTTT. Amino acids: CASSQGGPYGAGNTIYF.

The rearrangement uses TRBV5-1 and TRBJ2-1; 8 positions match TRBD2. Germline-derived CDR1 and CDR2 are SGHRS and YFSETQ. V lost 4 bases and J lost 12; bases outside the gene matches: 12. The CDR3 consists of 14 residues. The CDR3 loop is CASSPSILAGPQFF. The CDR3 DNA follows: TGCGCCAGCAGCCCGTCAATATTAGCGGGGCCGCAGTTCTTC.

The chain combines TRBV19 with TRBJ2-2; the D gene is possibly TRBD2 (5 bases). Trimming pared 4 bases from V and 4 bases from J, leaving 10 bases between. Germline V gene sequence: CDR1 LNHDA, CDR2 SQIVND (reference sequence). This CDR3 is 14 amino acids long. The CDR3 region has the DNA TGTGCCAGTAGTACGCCGGGAACCACCGGGGAGCTGTTTTTT. It translates to CASSTPGTTGELFF. Full variable domain (remainder filled in from reference TRBV19 and TRBJ2-2): DGGITQSPKYLFRKEGQNVTLSCEQNLNHDAMYWYRQDPGQGLRLIYYSQIVNDFQKGDIAEGYSVSREKKESFPLTVTSAQKNPTAFYLCASSTPGTTGELFFGEGSRLTVL.

The chain uses TRBV18 and TRBJ1-2; 10 positions match TRBD1. Germline CDR1 and CDR2: KGHSH and LQKENI. The CDR3 is 14 residues long. V lost 2 bases, J lost 6 bases, and 3 bases stayed unmatched. The DNA of the CDR3 is TGTGCCAGCTCACCAACCGGGACAGGGGATGGCTACACCTTC. Encoded protein: CASSPTGTGDGYTF. Full variable domain (outside the CDR3, taken from reference TRBV18 and TRBJ1-2): NAGVMQNPRHLVRRRGQEARLRCSPMKGHSHVYWYRQLPEEGLKFMVYLQKENIIDESGMPKERFSAEFPKEGPSILRIQQVVRGDSAAYFCASSPTGTGDGYTFGSGTRLTVV.

The chain combines TRBV5-1 with TRBJ2-3; D is unclear. Germline V lookup: CDR1 SGHRS, CDR2 YFSETQ. The length of the CDR3 is 13 residues. The V end was cut by 0 bases, the J end by 4 bases, with 6 bases between. The CDR3 DNA reads as TGCGCCAGCAGCTTGGACTTATCAGATACGCAGTATTTT. The encoded protein is CASSLDLSDTQYF. The complete variable domain, with remaining parts taken from reference TRBV5-1 and TRBJ2-3, reads KAGVTQTPRYLIKTRGQQVTLSCSPISGHRSVSWYQQTPGQGLQFLFEYFSETQRNKGNFPGRFSGRQFSNSRSEMNVSTLELGDSALYLCASSLDLSDTQYFGPGTRLTVL.

This clone was counted between two and nine times. The chain has TRBV12-5 and TRBJ2-1, with 12 bases identical to TRBD2. The CDR3 contains 16 residues. V trimming: 8 bases; J trimming: 6 bases; junction bases outside the gene matches: 11. From germline, CDR1 is LGHNT and CDR2 FRNRAP. CDR3 in DNA: TGTGCTAGTCGACCCGATATACTAGCGGGGGGCAATGAGCAGTTCTTC. Translation: CASRPDILAGGNEQFF.

DNA for the CDR3: TGTGCCAGCAGTGGGCGACTTACAGATACGCAGTATTTT. As protein: CASSGRLTDTQYF. The chain uses TRBV2 and TRBJ2-3, with D unclear. The germline CDR1 and CDR2 sequences are SNHLY and FYNNEI. Trimming left V 4 bases short and J 3 bases short, with 8 bases between. This CDR3 contains 13 residues. Full variable domain (remainder filled in from reference TRBV2 and TRBJ2-3): EPEVTQTPSHQVTQMGQEVILRCVPISNHLYFYWYRQILGQKVEFLVSFYNNEISEKSEIFDDQFSVERPDGSNFTLKIRSTKLEDSAMYFCASSGRLTDTQYFGPGTRLTVL.

This CDR3 reads CASSQAQGANTGELFF. As DNA, the CDR3 is TGTGCCAGCAGCCAAGCACAGGGGGCGAACACCGGGGAGCTGTTTTTT. The chain carries TRBV3-1 (or the pseudogene TRBV3-2) and TRBJ2-2; 8 bases are a match to TRBD1. Germline V gives CDR1 LGHDT, CDR2 YNNKEL (reference sequence). The CDR3 consists of 16 residues. Germline trimming cut 1 base from V and 0 bases from J; bases unmatched to any gene: 1.

V gene TRBV7-2 combines with J gene TRBJ1-1; D might be TRBD1 (6 bases). Germline CDR1 and CDR2: SGHTA and FQGNSA. V lost 4 bases and J lost 5, with 11 bases in between. The CDR3 runs to 13 residues. The CDR3 protein is CASSSTGYTEAFF. The CDR3 bases are TGTGCCAGCAGCTCCACAGGGTATACTGAAGCTTTCTTT.

The chain joins TRBV18 to TRBJ1-4, with 11 bases lining up with TRBD1. The CDR3 has 15 residues. The junction had 10 bases not matched to a gene; V was cut back by 4 bases and J by 12 bases. Germline loops: CDR1 KGHSH, CDR2 LQKENI. The CDR3, as DNA: TGTGCCAGCTCACGTCGGGACAGGGGGGATTTAGAACTGTTTTTT. This translates into CASSRRDRGDLELFF.

This chain connects TRBV2 to TRBJ2-1, with 7 bases matching TRBD2. The CDR3 consists of 16 residues. Germline CDR1 is SNHLY and CDR2 is FYNNEI. The V and J ends lost 4 bases and 0 bases, in that order; junction bases with no gene match: 6. For the CDR3, the DNA is TGTGCCAGCAGTGCGTGGGGGGGAAGCTCCTACAATGAGCAGTTCTTC. This codes for CASSAWGGSSYNEQFF.

The V and J genes are TRBV30 and TRBJ2-7; a weak D match, TRBD2 (5 bases). CDR1 is GTSNPN, CDR2 SVGIG, per germline (reference sequence). The CDR3 is 14 residues long. V lost 5 bases, J lost 3 bases, and 17 bases lay in between. DNA of the CDR3: TGTGCCTGGGGGCGGATGGGGAGAAACTACGAGCAGTACTTC. As protein: CAWGRMGRNYEQYF.

In this sample, this clone turned up a few times. This rearrangement joins TRBV19 to TRBJ1-6; TRBD1 aligns across 7 bases. Germline V gives CDR1 LNHDA, CDR2 SQIVND (reference sequence). The CDR3 extends over 14 amino acids. After removal of 6 bases from V and 5 bases from J, the junction contained 4 bases not matched to a gene. CDR3 nucleotides: TGTGCCAGTAGGGGGGACAGCGATAATTCACCCCTCCACTTT. This translates into CASRGDSDNSPLHF.

The chain combines TRBV7-3 with TRBJ2-2; the match to TRBD1 covers 9 bases. J lost 6 bases, V lost 4 bases, and 3 bases had no gene match. The CDR3 loop spans 14 amino acids. Germline V gene data show CDR1 as SGHTA and CDR2 as FQGTGA. The CDR3: CASSSTGGAGELFF. The DNA for the CDR3 is TGTGCCAGCAGCTCGACAGGGGGAGCCGGGGAGCTGTTTTTT.

This clone was counted a few times. This rearrangement joins TRBV3-1 (or the pseudogene TRBV3-2) to TRBJ2-7; 7 nucleotides match TRBD2. This CDR3 has 14 amino acids. CDR1 LGHDT and CDR2 YNNKEL come from the germline V gene (reference sequence). V shed 4 bases, J shed 0 bases, and the junction held 3 bases outside the gene matches. CDR3 loop: CASSLGGVSYEQYF. Written as DNA, the CDR3 is TGTGCCAGCAGCCTGGGGGGGGTCTCCTACGAGCAGTACTTC.

For the CDR3, the DNA is TGTGCCATGGGACAGGACCTCTATGGCTACACCTTC. Its translation is CAMGQDLYGYTF. The rearrangement joins TRBV5-4 to TRBJ1-2, with 8 nucleotides matching TRBD1. Trimming removed 9 bases from V and 4 bases from J; junction bases left unmatched: 5. Germline V lookup: CDR1 SGHNT, CDR2 YYREEE (reference sequence). This CDR3 is 12 amino acids long.

The V gene is TRBV14, the J gene TRBJ2-7; 9 positions match TRBD1. V shed 1 base, J shed 2 bases, and the junction held 3 bases outside the gene matches. CDR1 and CDR2 from the germline V gene are SGHDN and FVKESK. The length of the CDR3 is 15 residues. Written as DNA, the CDR3 is TGTGCCAGCAGCCAAGGACAGGGGGTAACCTACGAGCAGTACTTC. This encodes CASSQGQGVTYEQYF. Variable domain in full (rest from reference TRBV14 and TRBJ2-7): EAGVTQFPSHSVIEKGQTVTLRCDPISGHDNLYWYRRVMGKEIKFLLHFVKESKQDESGMPNNRFLAERTGGTYSTLKVQPAELEDSGVYFCASSQGQGVTYEQYFGPGTRLTVT.

This clone was observed a handful of times. The rearrangement links TRBV4-2 to TRBJ2-3; perhaps TRBD2 as D (6 bases). From germline, CDR1 is LGHNA and CDR2 YNFKEQ. V lost 4 bases and J lost 0, with 14 bases in between. This CDR3 is 16 amino acids long. DNA for the CDR3: TGTGCCAGCAGCCCCCAGTGGGGGGATAGCACAGATACGCAGTATTTT. Translating gives CASSPQWGDSTDTQYF.

V and J are TRBV6-4 and TRBJ2-1; 12 nucleotides agree with TRBD2. The CDR3 totals 13 residues. The V gene end was trimmed by 7 bases and the J gene end by 14 bases; junction bases not matched to a gene: 9. Germline CDR1 and CDR2: MRHNA and SNTAGT. The CDR3 DNA is TGTGCCAGCACCCCTCTAGCGGGGGGGCCAAAGTTCTTC. Its protein product is CASTPLAGGPKFF.

V gene TRBV29-1 combines with J gene TRBJ2-3; D is uncertain. This CDR3 has 12 amino acids. Trimming shortened V by 8 bases and J by 3 bases, and 12 bases separated the two germline ends. Germline V gene data show CDR1 as SQVTM and CDR2 as ANQGSEA. The CDR3, as DNA: TGCAGCACCCGACAAATTACAGATACGCAGTATTTT. Translated, it gives CSTRQITDTQYF.

The J gene is TRBJ2-7, the V gene TRBV12-3 or TRBV12-4, with D possibly TRBD1 on 5 matching bases. The CDR3 has 13 amino acids. V was clipped by 3 bases and J by 5 bases, with 11 bases between them. The CDR3 loop is CASSFGAVHEQYF. Here the CDR3 DNA reads TGTGCCAGCAGTTTTGGGGCGGTGCACGAGCAGTACTTC.

The CDR3 spells CATSEVRTGGTEAFF. The CDR3 DNA reads as TGTGCCACCAGTGAGGTGAGGACAGGGGGCACTGAAGCTTTCTTT. The chain recombines TRBV24-1 with TRBJ1-1, with 10 bases aligning to TRBD1. This CDR3 has 15 amino acids. CDR1 and CDR2 (germline): KGHDR, SFDVKD. Trimming removed 4 bases from V and 4 bases from J; junction bases left unmatched: 5.

The chain links TRBV29-1 to TRBJ2-1; 11 nucleotides match TRBD2. Germline V gene data show CDR1 as SQVTM and CDR2 as ANQGSEA. V lost 7 bases, J lost 2 bases, and 4 bases stayed unmatched. There are 14 residues in the CDR3. CDR3 sequence: CSGATSGTYNEQFF. The CDR3 coding sequence is TGCAGCGGGGCGACTAGCGGGACCTACAATGAGCAGTTCTTC.

This chain uses TRBV13 with TRBJ2-5, with 9 positions matching TRBD1. V trimming: 4 bases; J trimming: 3 bases; junction bases outside the gene matches: 6. Per the germline V gene, CDR1 is PRHDT and CDR2 is FYEKMQ (reference sequence). This CDR3 comprises 15 residues. The CDR3 spells CASSSDRQGEETQYF. CDR3 nucleotide sequence: TGTGCCAGCAGCTCTGATCGACAGGGGGAAGAGACCCAGTACTTC.

The J gene is TRBJ2-3, the V gene TRBV9, with 9 bases aligning to TRBD2. Germline lookup yields CDR1 SGDLS and CDR2 YYNGEE. CDR3 size: 16 residues. Trimming took 4 bases from V and 0 from J; bases not matched to a gene: 6. This CDR3 is CASSPWTSASTDTQYF. CDR3 in DNA: TGTGCCAGCAGCCCGTGGACTAGCGCTAGCACAGATACGCAGTATTTT. Full variable domain (outside the CDR3, taken from reference TRBV9 and TRBJ2-3): DSGVTQTPKHLITATGQRVTLRCSPRSGDLSVYWYQQSLDQGLQFLIQYYNGEERAKGNILERFSAQQFPDLHSELNLSSLELGDSALYFCASSPWTSASTDTQYFGPGTRLTVL.

DNA of the CDR3: TGTGCCAGCAGTTTATCTTTCTTCAGCGGCAATGAGCAGTTCTTC. Encoded protein: CASSLSFFSGNEQFF. The V and J genes are TRBV27 and TRBJ2-1, with D tentatively TRBD2 (5 bases). Germline lookup yields CDR1 MNHEY and CDR2 SMNVEV (reference sequence). Trimming stripped 0 bases from V and 6 bases from J, with 12 bases between. CDR3 length equals 15 residues.

J is TRBJ1-1 and V is TRBV28; D not resolved. CDR1 and CDR2 (germline): MDHEN, SYDVKM. With 7 bases removed from V and 5 bases from J, the gap between germline ends came to 14 bases. CDR3 length equals 13 residues. CDR3 DNA: TGTGCCAGCATCTTAGGTCCGGAGACTGAAGCTTTCTTT. This sequence encodes CASILGPETEAFF.

The rearrangement joins TRBV3-1 (or the pseudogene TRBV3-2) to TRBJ2-7; TRBD2 aligns across 8 bases. Germline-derived CDR1 and CDR2 are LGHDT and YNNKEL (reference sequence). After removal of 4 bases from V and 5 bases from J, the junction contained 16 bases not matched to a gene. The CDR3 extends over 17 amino acids. The chain's CDR3 is CASSPPSGGADIHEQYF. DNA for the CDR3: TGTGCCAGCAGCCCCCCGAGCGGGGGCGCGGATATCCACGAGCAGTACTTC.

This clone has a handful of counts. The V and J genes are TRBV7-9 and TRBJ2-7; 8 nucleotides line up with TRBD2. The germline CDR1 and CDR2 sequences are SEHNR and FQNEAQ (reference sequence). The V gene end was trimmed by 5 bases and the J gene end by 6 bases; junction bases not matched to a gene: 6. This CDR3 has 13 amino acids. CDR3 nucleotide sequence: TGTGCCAGCAGCCGTAGCGGGGCTGGCGAGCAGTACTTC. Translated, it gives CASSRSGAGEQYF.